Each of the 29 T cell receptor beta chains below was sequenced from the same sample in a study of blood T cell repertoires in COVID-19. The method was immunoSEQ multiplex PCR; TCRdb's version includes in-frame clones alone and lacks a portion of them. The sample lists 300,000 to 400,000 clones; approximately 90% were seen once. Sequencing was carried out using PBMCs or T cells enriched from blood (not recorded which). These receptors originate from a woman aged 25-40 years who had been exposed to COVID-19.

In DNA form, the CDR3 reads TGTGCCAGCAGCCCCCGGACAGGGGGGAATTATGGCTACACCTTC. This gives the protein CASSPRTGGNYGYTF. The rearrangement joins TRBV5-4 to TRBJ1-2, with 10 bases matching TRBD1. Germline lookup yields CDR1 SGHNT and CDR2 YYREEE (reference sequence). V lost 4 bases to trimming and J lost 5 bases; unmatched junction nucleotides: 8. This CDR3 has 15 residues.

The genes are TRBV7-3 and TRBJ2-3; 12 bases match TRBD1. Germline lookup yields CDR1 SGHTA and CDR2 FQGTGA. The V and J ends lost 5 bases and 6 bases, in that order; junction bases with no gene match: 6. The CDR3 contains 15 residues. The CDR3 region has the DNA TGTGCCAGCAGCCTGGGACAGGGGGCGCCGGATACGCAGTATTTT. This translates into CASSLGQGAPDTQYF.

This rearrangement joins TRBV9 to TRBJ1-6, with D perhaps matching TRBD1 (5 bases). This CDR3 region has 15 residues. CDR1 and CDR2 from the germline V gene are SGDLS and YYNGEE. V was shortened by 2 bases and J by 7 bases, with 13 bases between the two germline ends. CDR3 amino acids: CASSVRSGGNSPLHF. The CDR3 DNA reads TGTGCCAGCAGCGTCAGGAGCGGGGGAAATTCACCCCTCCACTTT.

This clone is a singleton in its sample. The V gene is TRBV4-2, the J gene TRBJ2-3, with 8 nucleotides matching TRBD2. This CDR3 comprises 16 residues. The ends lost 0 bases at V and 2 bases at J; junction bases unmatched: 4. Germline V gene sequence: CDR1 LGHNA, CDR2 YNFKEQ. CDR3 in amino acids: CASSQESRGVTDTQYF. CDR3 nucleotide sequence: TGTGCCAGCAGCCAAGAATCGCGGGGGGTCACAGATACGCAGTATTTT.

As regards this clone: Other DNA sequences in this sample translate to the same CDR3. This chain uses TRBV10-3 with TRBJ1-2; D gene ambiguous. The CDR3 runs 12 residues. The germline V gene has CDR1 ENHRY and CDR2 SYGVKD. V was pared by 4 bases and J by 6 bases, with 9 bases between. The CDR3 sequence is CAISANRDGYTF. DNA of the CDR3: TGTGCCATCAGTGCGAACAGAGATGGCTACACCTTC.

This clone was counted only a few times. The chain couples TRBV18 to TRBJ1-2; 7 bases are shared with TRBD1. There are 13 residues in the CDR3. The trim removed 5 bases at V and 3 bases at J, leaving 3 bases unmatched. CDR1 KGHSH and CDR2 LQKENI come from the germline V gene. In nucleotides, the CDR3 is TGTGCCAGCTCATCCGACAGGGACTATGGCTACACCTTC. Translated: CASSSDRDYGYTF.

The rearrangement joins TRBV6-5 to TRBJ1-1; D gene unclear. The germline CDR1 and CDR2 sequences are MNHEY and SVGAGI. V lost 0 bases and J lost 5, with 7 bases in between. This CDR3 spans 13 amino acids. In DNA, the CDR3 is TGTGCCAGCAGTTACTCTTTCAGGACTGAAGCTTTCTTT. This codes for CASSYSFRTEAFF.

This sequence joins TRBV5-4 and TRBJ2-7, with TRBD1 matching 9 bases. The CDR3 runs to 15 residues. V shed 5 bases and J 5 bases; nucleotides not matched to a gene: 11. CDR1 is SGHNT and CDR2 is YYREEE in the germline V gene (reference sequence). This CDR3 reads CASRTIGQGYHEQYF. As DNA, the CDR3 is TGTGCCAGCAGGACCATCGGACAGGGGTACCACGAGCAGTACTTC.

In the case of this clone: Other DNA sequences in this sample translate to the same CDR3. The CDR3 here is CASSISRGDTEAFF. For the CDR3, the DNA is TGTGCCAGTAGTATATCCAGGGGAGACACTGAAGCTTTCTTT. V gene TRBV19 combines with J gene TRBJ1-1, with D perhaps TRBD1 (6 bases). The CDR3 is made up of 14 amino acids. Germline CDR1 reads LNHDA; CDR2 reads SQIVND (reference sequence). V dropped 2 bases and J dropped 3 bases, with 10 bases sitting between them.

The J gene is TRBJ1-4, the V gene TRBV9; a weak D match, TRBD1 (5 bases). The germline gives CDR1 SGDLS, CDR2 YYNGEE. CDR3 size: 16 residues. The germline V and J ends were trimmed by 4 bases and 0 bases, with 13 bases remaining between them. The CDR3 spells CASSSQGSATNEKLFF. The CDR3 coding sequence is TGTGCCAGCAGCTCTCAGGGATCCGCAACTAATGAAAAACTGTTTTTT.

This sequence joins TRBV29-1 and TRBJ2-7; D is perhaps TRBD2 (5 bases). The germline gives CDR1 SQVTM, CDR2 ANQGSEA. CDR3 size: 13 residues. V lost 4 bases and J 1 base, leaving 11 bases between the germline ends. In DNA, the CDR3 is TGCAGCGTTGTGGCCTCGGGGTCCTACGAGCAGTACTTC. It specifies CSVVASGSYEQYF.

The V call is TRBV24-1, the J call TRBJ2-7, with 7 positions matching TRBD2. Germline values: CDR1 KGHDR, CDR2 SFDVKD. Trimming took 5 bases from V and 2 from J; bases not matched to a gene: 11. This CDR3 contains 16 residues. The CDR3 spells CATSATKGTTTYEQYF. The CDR3, as DNA: TGTGCCACCAGTGCAACGAAGGGGACTACCACCTACGAGCAGTACTTC.

The chain combines TRBV5-1 with TRBJ1-1, with 8 bases identical to TRBD1. After removal of 2 bases from V and 6 bases from J, the junction contained 12 bases not matched to a gene. The CDR3 totals 16 residues. The V gene's germline CDR1 is SGHRS and CDR2 YFSETQ. The chain's CDR3 is CASSFRPGQGGAEAFF. The CDR3 DNA reads TGCGCCAGCAGCTTTAGACCAGGACAGGGAGGCGCTGAAGCTTTCTTT.

The chain recombines TRBV4-1 with TRBJ2-7; the D is unclear. In germline, CDR1 is MGHRA, CDR2 YSYEKL. V lost 2 bases, J lost 3 bases, and 11 bases lay in between. The CDR3 consists of 14 residues. CDR3 sequence: CASSQYDIGYEQYF. The CDR3 coding sequence is TGCGCCAGCAGCCAATATGACATCGGCTACGAGCAGTACTTC.

The chain uses TRBV13 and TRBJ1-1; no clear D gene. The germline V gene has CDR1 PRHDT and CDR2 FYEKMQ (reference sequence). The CDR3 has 14 amino acids. V lost 3 bases to trimming and J lost 1 base, with 9 bases between them. The CDR3 loop reads CASSFLGRNTEAFF. CDR3 nucleotide sequence: TGTGCCAGCAGCTTCCTAGGGAGGAACACTGAAGCTTTCTTT.

The chain uses TRBV2 and TRBJ2-7; a possible D gene is TRBD1 (6 bases). Trimming took off 6 bases at V and 2 bases at J, with 14 bases between the two ends. Per germline, CDR1 SNHLY and CDR2 FYNNEI. The length of the CDR3 is 14 residues. This CDR3 is CASRRQAPPYEQYF. The CDR3 DNA sequence: TGTGCCAGCAGAAGACAGGCCCCCCCCTACGAGCAGTACTTC. The entire variable domain, with the rest obtained from reference TRBV2 and TRBJ2-7, is as follows: EPEVTQTPSHQVTQMGQEVILRCVPISNHLYFYWYRQILGQKVEFLVSFYNNEISEKSEIFDDQFSVERPDGSNFTLKIRSTKLEDSAMYFCASRRQAPPYEQYFGPGTRLTVT.

This sequence joins TRBV29-1 and TRBJ1-2, with 12 nucleotides matching TRBD1. CDR1 is SQVTM and CDR2 is ANQGSEA in the germline V gene. CDR3 length: 12 residues. Trimming took 8 bases from V and 8 from J; bases not matched to a gene: 6. This CDR3 is CSTGQGARGYTF. CDR3 nucleotide sequence: TGCAGCACGGGACAGGGGGCTCGGGGCTACACCTTC.

This sequence joins TRBV7-2 and TRBJ2-3; tentative D call: TRBD2 (5 bases). The CDR3 runs to 16 residues. V dropped 2 bases and J dropped 1 base, with 13 bases sitting between them. From germline, CDR1 is SGHTA and CDR2 FQGNSA. CDR3 bases: TGTGCCAGCAGCTTACACTCTGCTAGCCGCACAGATACGCAGTATTTT. Amino acids: CASSLHSASRTDTQYF.

Concerning this clone itself: This sample includes further DNA sequences coding for the same CDR3. The chain employs TRBV29-1 and TRBJ1-5; weak D call: TRBD1 (5 bases). This CDR3 has 13 residues. Between the trimmed V and J ends, which lost 7 bases and 2 bases, there was a span of 12 bases. In germline, CDR1 is SQVTM, CDR2 ANQGSEA. The DNA for the CDR3 is TGCAGCGCCTCCGGGGGGGGCAATCAGCCCCAGCATTTT. It yields the protein CSASGGGNQPQHF.

The gene calls are TRBV6-2 or TRBV6-3 and TRBJ1-2, with 7 positions matching TRBD1. In germline, CDR1 is MNHEY, CDR2 SVGEGT. The CDR3 sequence is 14 residues long. J lost 4 bases, V lost 2 bases, and 4 bases had no gene match. The CDR3 region is CASSYPDRAYGYTF. Written as DNA, the CDR3 is TGTGCCAGCAGTTACCCCGACAGGGCCTATGGCTACACCTTC.

The chain employs TRBV2 and TRBJ2-5, with a weak D call TRBD2 (5 bases). CDR1 is SNHLY, CDR2 FYNNEI, per germline. V lost 5 bases to trimming and J lost 5 bases, with 18 bases between them. This CDR3 contains 15 residues. The DNA for the CDR3 is TGTGCCAGCAGTACTCCGCCACAGTCGGGGGAGACCCAGTACTTC. Protein sequence: CASSTPPQSGETQYF.

This clone occurred a few times. V usage is TRBV2 and J usage is TRBJ1-5; the D is unclear. V lost 6 bases, J lost 5 bases, and 14 bases lay in between. This CDR3 contains 14 residues. CDR1 is SNHLY and CDR2 is FYNNEI in the germline V gene. Here the CDR3 DNA reads TGTGCCAGCAGCGGAAGGGCGAGGGATCAGCCCCAGCATTTT. Translation: CASSGRARDQPQHF. Using reference TRBV2 and TRBJ1-5 for the parts outside the CDR3, the full variable domain is EPEVTQTPSHQVTQMGQEVILRCVPISNHLYFYWYRQILGQKVEFLVSFYNNEISEKSEIFDDQFSVERPDGSNFTLKIRSTKLEDSAMYFCASSGRARDQPQHFGDGTRLSIL.

This chain connects TRBV10-3 to TRBJ2-2; 7 nucleotides align to TRBD1. Germline lookup yields CDR1 ENHRY and CDR2 SYGVKD. J was trimmed by 7 bases and V by 0 bases; bases with no gene match: 8. The CDR3 consists of 16 residues. CDR3 sequence (DNA): TGTGCCATCAGTGAGTCGGGACAGTCGGCAGGCGGGGAGCTGTTTTTT. This translates into CAISESGQSAGGELFF.

Only a few counts were recorded for this clone. This chain joins TRBV21-1 and TRBJ1-5; the table names TRBD1, a call not compared with the DNA. TRBV21-1 is a documented pseudogene. CDR3 length: 13 residues. CDR3 protein: CASSKYTFQPQHF. In nucleotides, the CDR3 is TGTGCCAGCAGCAAATACACATTCCAGCCCCAGCATTTT.

The V and J genes are TRBV6-5 and TRBJ2-7; TRBD1 is a possible D gene (5 bases). Germline CDR1 MNHEY, CDR2 SVGAGI. CDR3 size: 14 residues. Trimming removed 7 bases from V and 3 bases from J, with 16 bases in between. CDR3 in amino acids: CASNGQGPFYEQYF. In DNA form, the CDR3 reads TGTGCCAGCAATGGACAAGGACCCTTCTACGAGCAGTACTTC.

This clone showed up just once. The chain carries TRBV6-1 and TRBJ2-1, with a possible D match to TRBD2 (7 bases). Germline CDR1 is MNHNS and CDR2 is SASEGT. V was pared by 0 bases and J by 3 bases, with 9 bases between. The CDR3 spans 15 residues. In DNA, the CDR3 is TGTGCCAGCAGTGAAGCGGGGGGGCGCTACAATGAGCAGTTCTTC. Residues: CASSEAGGRYNEQFF.

The genes are TRBV5-1 and TRBJ2-3; tentative D call: TRBD2 (6 bases). The germline V gene has CDR1 SGHRS and CDR2 YFSETQ. CDR3 length: 17 residues. V was pared by 5 bases and J by 4 bases, with 23 bases between. The CDR3 region has the DNA TGCGCCAGCAGTCCCGGAGGGTTAGGAATAGCAGCAGATACGCAGTATTTT. It codes for CASSPGGLGIAADTQYF.

This clone showed up just once. The CDR3 DNA is TGTGCCAGCAGCCGGGGACTAGCGGGGGCTAGCACAGATACGCAGTATTTT. This codes for CASSRGLAGASTDTQYF. The chain uses TRBV5-5 and TRBJ2-3; 14 nucleotides align to TRBD2. This CDR3 region has 17 residues. V lost 4 bases to trimming and J lost 0 bases; unmatched junction nucleotides: 4. Germline CDR1 is SGHKS and CDR2 is YYEKEE (reference sequence).

V gene TRBV18 combines with J gene TRBJ1-5; 10 nucleotides match TRBD1. This CDR3 spans 14 amino acids. V shed 4 bases and J 6 bases; nucleotides not matched to a gene: 3. Germline assignment: CDR1 KGHSH and CDR2 LQKENI. Here the CDR3 reads CASSRDRGGQPQHF. The CDR3 DNA reads TGTGCCAGCTCACGGGACAGGGGAGGTCAGCCCCAGCATTTT.